A single sample gave rise to the 25 T cell receptor beta chains below, sequenced in a study of shared clonotypes between healthy human individuals. Sequenced by immunoSEQ multiplex PCR; TCRdb stores in-frame clones only, minus some. The sample has about 700,000 clones, roughly nine tenths seen once. Positively selected for CCR7, the CD45RO-negative cells used as naive CD8 cells excluded terminally differentiated effector memory CD45RA+ cells. Sequencing was performed on naive CD8+ T cells sorted from blood. The receptors come from a man aged 25 to 45 in good health.

V and J are TRBV29-1 and TRBJ2-1; 7 positions agree with TRBD2. CDR1 is SQVTM and CDR2 is ANQGSEA in the germline V gene. This CDR3 spans 14 amino acids. The V gene end was trimmed by 2 bases and the J gene end by 7 bases; junction bases not matched to a gene: 8. This CDR3 is CSVERAGDWNEQFF. CDR3 DNA: TGCAGCGTTGAACGCGCGGGAGATTGGAATGAGCAGTTCTTC.

The genes are TRBV7-9 and TRBJ2-1; 7 positions match TRBD2. This CDR3 has 16 residues. Germline V CDR1 and CDR2: SEHNR, FQNEAQ (reference sequence). V shed 1 base and J 2 bases; nucleotides not matched to a gene: 5. The CDR3 DNA reads TGTGCCAGCAGCTTAGAGCGGGAAGAGCCCTACAATGAGCAGTTCTTC. It is translated as CASSLEREEPYNEQFF.

This rearrangement joins TRBV9 to TRBJ2-2; the D gene is possibly TRBD1 (5 bases). The CDR3 is 16 residues long. V was clipped by 3 bases and J by 1 base, with 13 bases between them. CDR1 and CDR2 from the germline V gene are SGDLS and YYNGEE. The CDR3, as DNA: TGTGCCAGCAGCGATTACGACAGATTGAACACCGGGGAGCTGTTTTTT. This codes for CASSDYDRLNTGELFF.

The rearrangement uses TRBV7-9 and TRBJ2-7, with TRBD2 matching 12 bases. The V segment lost 5 bases and the J segment 7 bases; nucleotides outside the gene matches: 9. Per germline, CDR1 SEHNR and CDR2 FQNEAQ (reference sequence). The CDR3 contains 15 residues. CDR3 amino acids: CASSQTSGSRREQYF. CDR3 sequence (DNA): TGTGCCAGCAGCCAGACTAGCGGGAGCCGACGGGAGCAGTACTTC.

The rearrangement joins TRBV6-1 to TRBJ1-1; D is ambiguous. The CDR3 runs 13 residues. CDR1 and CDR2 (germline): MNHNS, SASEGT. The ends were cut back, 3 bases at V and 4 bases at J, with 9 bases in the middle. CDR3 region: CASSDPALTEAFF. Here the CDR3 DNA reads TGTGCCAGCAGTGACCCGGCCCTCACTGAAGCTTTCTTT.

The chain carries TRBV10-2 and TRBJ1-1, with no clear D. CDR3 length: 15 residues. Trimming left V 8 bases short and J 4 bases short, with 20 bases between. Germline CDR1 WSHSY, CDR2 SAAADI. The CDR3 region has the DNA TGCGCCAGCTGGTGGCAGGATGGTGTGGTCACTGAAGCTTTCTTT. Protein product: CASWWQDGVVTEAFF.

V and J are TRBV9 and TRBJ1-1; D perhaps matches TRBD1 (5 bases). V was shortened by 1 base and J by 4 bases, with 14 bases between the two germline ends. This CDR3 spans 15 amino acids. Germline CDR1 and CDR2: SGDLS and YYNGEE. CDR3 sequence reads: CASSVPGGDSTEAFF. The DNA for the CDR3 is TGTGCCAGCAGCGTACCCGGGGGGGATAGCACTGAAGCTTTCTTT.

V is TRBV5-3 and J is TRBJ2-7; TRBD2 might be the D (6 bases). TRBV5-3 is an ORF for which the function is uncertain. V was clipped by 0 bases and J by 0 bases, with 13 bases between them. The CDR3 extends over 16 amino acids. CDR3 loop: CARSLDRDFPSYEQYF. In DNA form, the CDR3 reads TGTGCCAGAAGCTTGGACCGGGACTTTCCCTCCTACGAGCAGTACTTC.

The V gene is TRBV6-5, the J gene TRBJ2-1, with 10 positions matching TRBD2. The CDR3 is 16 amino acids. Germline V gives CDR1 MNHEY, CDR2 SVGAGI. J gave up 4 bases and V 2 bases, and 5 bases lay outside the gene matches. The CDR3 nucleotides read TGTGCCAGCAGTTACCTAGCGGGAGATCAGTACAATGAGCAGTTCTTC. It is translated as CASSYLAGDQYNEQFF.

V is TRBV5-1 and J is TRBJ2-3; 8 nucleotides match TRBD1. There are 15 residues in the CDR3. J lost 1 base, V lost 2 bases, and 3 bases had no gene match. Germline CDR1 reads SGHRS; CDR2 reads YFSETQ. The CDR3 protein is CASSFGQGGTDTQYF. DNA for the CDR3: TGCGCCAGCAGCTTCGGACAGGGAGGCACAGATACGCAGTATTTT.

The V and J genes are TRBV9 and TRBJ2-3, with 7 positions matching TRBD2. Germline V gene lookup returns CDR1 SGDLS and CDR2 YYNGEE. This CDR3 contains 19 residues. V was clipped by 0 bases and J by 6 bases; unmatched bases: 19. Written as DNA, the CDR3 is TGTGCCAGCAGCGTAGTTCCAGCGGGGCTAGAGGAGGCCCAGGATACGCAGTATTTT. Protein: CASSVVPAGLEEAQDTQYF.

On this clone itself: The germline gene is not matched at one end of the junction; a read error may be the cause. The rearrangement links TRBV4-2 to TRBJ2-7; weak D call: TRBD1 (5 bases). The germline gives CDR1 LGHNA, CDR2 YNFKEQ. The CDR3 contains 12 residues. The CDR3 DNA reads TGTGCCAGCAGCTTGGCGTCAGGGCCTATGGACTTC. Encoded protein: CASSLASGPMDF.

The V and J genes are TRBV6-6 and TRBJ1-5; a possible D gene is TRBD1 (6 bases). CDR1 is MNHNY, CDR2 SVGAGI, per germline (reference sequence). This CDR3 region has 13 residues. The ends were cut back, 7 bases at V and 6 bases at J, with 13 bases in the middle. For the CDR3, the DNA is TGTGCCAGCATTAACAGGGATGGTCAGCCCCAGCATTTT. This sequence encodes CASINRDGQPQHF.

The gene calls are TRBV9 and TRBJ2-1, with D perhaps matching TRBD2 (5 bases). Per the germline V gene, CDR1 is SGDLS and CDR2 is YYNGEE. The CDR3 extends over 15 amino acids. Deletions cut 0 bases from V and 3 bases from J, with 10 bases between. Written as DNA, the CDR3 is TGTGCCAGCAGCGTAGAACTAGACCTCTACAATGAGCAGTTCTTC. It codes for CASSVELDLYNEQFF. Variable domain in full (rest from reference TRBV9 and TRBJ2-1): DSGVTQTPKHLITATGQRVTLRCSPRSGDLSVYWYQQSLDQGLQFLIQYYNGEERAKGNILERFSAQQFPDLHSELNLSSLELGDSALYFCASSVELDLYNEQFFGPGTRLTVL.

This rearrangement joins TRBV5-1 to TRBJ2-7; 11 bases fit TRBD1. The CDR3 totals 14 residues. Germline V gives CDR1 SGHRS, CDR2 YFSETQ. With 5 bases clipped from V and 6 bases from J, the junction kept 7 bases outside the gene matches. The CDR3 here is CASSLRDRGGEQYF. The CDR3 coding sequence is TGCGCCAGCAGTCTGCGGGACAGGGGGGGCGAGCAGTACTTC.

CDR3 sequence reads: CASSSLGAAGGGDTQYF. The CDR3, as DNA: TGTGCCAGCAGCTCTCTGGGTGCGGCGGGAGGGGGAGATACGCAGTATTTT. The chain is built from TRBV11-3 and TRBJ2-3; 9 nucleotides align to TRBD2. Germline V gene data show CDR1 as SGHNT and CDR2 as YENEEA. Trimming took 4 bases from V and 5 from J; bases not matched to a gene: 13. The CDR3 has 17 residues.

The V and J genes are TRBV7-8 and TRBJ2-1, with 7 nucleotides matching TRBD1. Per germline, CDR1 SGHVS and CDR2 FQNEAQ. The V and J ends lost 5 bases and 8 bases, in that order; junction bases with no gene match: 6. The CDR3 totals 13 residues. DNA for the CDR3: TGTGCCAGCAGCCAGACAGGGATCCATGAGCAGTTCTTC. Amino acids: CASSQTGIHEQFF.

The chain is built from TRBV7-9 and TRBJ2-3; 13 bases fit TRBD2. V lost 5 bases and J lost 10; bases outside the gene matches: 15. The CDR3 totals 17 residues. Per the germline V gene, CDR1 is SEHNR and CDR2 is FQNEAQ (reference sequence). The CDR3 loop reads CASSRKMTSGRSEAQYF. In DNA form, the CDR3 reads TGTGCCAGCAGCCGGAAGATGACTAGCGGGAGGAGTGAGGCGCAGTATTTT.

The chain couples TRBV7-9 to TRBJ2-7; perhaps D is TRBD1 or TRBD2 (5 bases each). Per germline, CDR1 SEHNR and CDR2 FQNEAQ (reference sequence). The V gene lost 3 bases and the J gene lost 5 bases, with 17 bases spanning the gap. The CDR3 length is 15 residues. CDR3 sequence: CASSFLLGQEDEQYF. CDR3 DNA sequence: TGTGCCAGCAGCTTTCTCCTGGGGCAGGAGGACGAGCAGTACTTC.

The CDR3 loop reads CASSLSGQTRNYEQYF. DNA for the CDR3: TGTGCCAGCAGCTTATCCGGACAGACCCGTAACTACGAGCAGTACTTC. This sequence joins TRBV11-2 and TRBJ2-7; perhaps TRBD1 as D (6 bases). The CDR3 extends over 16 amino acids. The V and J ends lost 2 bases and 3 bases respectively, with 17 bases between them. CDR1 and CDR2 (germline): SGHAT, FQNNGV.

The genes are TRBV10-2 and TRBJ1-5; 8 bases map to TRBD1. The CDR3 consists of 14 residues. Germline CDR1 WSHSY, CDR2 SAAADI. Trimming took 3 bases from V and 7 from J; bases not matched to a gene: 5. CDR3 residues: CASSDGQGRQPQHF. CDR3 bases: TGCGCCAGCAGTGATGGACAGGGCCGGCAGCCCCAGCATTTT.

The chain is built from TRBV5-5 and TRBJ2-7, with 7 positions matching TRBD2. Losses at the gene ends were 3 bases for V and 2 bases for J; bases not matched to a gene: 14. Germline CDR1 and CDR2: SGHKS and YYEKEE (reference sequence). The CDR3 length is 17 residues. The CDR3 nucleotides are TGTGCCAGCAGCTCAGTGATAGCGGGTCTCGAGGCCTACGAGCAGTACTTC. Amino acid sequence: CASSSVIAGLEAYEQYF. The full variable domain, rest sourced from reference TRBV5-5 and TRBJ2-7, is DAGVTQSPTHLIKTRGQQVTLRCSPISGHKSVSWYQQVLGQGPQFIFQYYEKEERGRGNFPDRFSARQFPNYSSELNVNALLLGDSALYLCASSSVIAGLEAYEQYFGPGTRLTVT.

The chain links TRBV7-8 to TRBJ2-7, with a possible D match to TRBD2 (5 bases). This CDR3 comprises 16 residues. The ends were cut back, 5 bases at V and 0 bases at J, with 17 bases in the middle. CDR1 is SGHVS, CDR2 FQNEAQ, per germline. The CDR3 loop is CASSDPGEGNSYEQYF. The CDR3 coding sequence is TGTGCCAGCAGCGACCCTGGCGAGGGCAACTCCTACGAGCAGTACTTC. Based on the CDR3 plus reference TRBV7-8 and TRBJ2-7, the full variable domain is GAGVSQSPRYKVAKRGQDVALRCDPISGHVSLFWYQQALGQGPEFLTYFQNEAQLDKSGLPSDRFFAERPEGSVSTLKIQRTQQEDSAVYLCASSDPGEGNSYEQYFGPGTRLTVT.

The rearrangement uses TRBV10-2 and TRBJ2-1; D might be TRBD1 (5 bases). V was pared by 8 bases and J by 4 bases, with 18 bases between. CDR3 length: 15 amino acids. Germline lookup yields CDR1 WSHSY and CDR2 SAAADI. CDR3 in DNA: TGCGCCAGCGTAACCCCAGGGTCTAATTACAATGAGCAGTTCTTC. This gives the protein CASVTPGSNYNEQFF.

The chain carries TRBV6-5 and TRBJ2-2; D is ambiguous. V was cut by 0 bases and J by 4 bases, with 12 bases left in between. CDR3 length: 16 residues. Looked up from germline, CDR1 is MNHEY and CDR2 is SVGAGI. This CDR3 is CASSYSNVIGTGELFF. The DNA for the CDR3 is TGTGCCAGCAGTTACTCGAATGTTATCGGCACCGGGGAGCTGTTTTTT.